The 11 T cell receptor beta chains below were found in one sample sequenced in a study of blood T cell repertoires in COVID-19. TCRdb's table, derived via immunoSEQ multiplex PCR, lists solely in-frame clones and lacks some. The data show about 160,000 clones, about 87% seen once. Sequenced sample: peripheral blood. These receptors all stem from a woman between 55 and 75 years old who had recovered from COVID-19.

This chain links TRBV7-2 with TRBJ1-2, with D uncertain. This CDR3 has 12 residues. Germline CDR1 is SGHTA and CDR2 is FQGNSA. V was clipped by 2 bases and J by 5 bases, with 6 bases between them. CDR3 DNA: TGTGCCAGCAGCTTACGAGTATATGGCTACACCTTC. This encodes CASSLRVYGYTF.

V usage is TRBV5-1 and J usage is TRBJ2-3; D uncertain. Deletions cut 0 bases from V and 10 bases from J, with 6 bases between. Germline CDR1 is SGHRS and CDR2 is YFSETQ. The CDR3 runs 11 residues. The CDR3 nucleotides are TGCGCCAGCAGCTTGGAACGGGCGCAGTATTTT. Residues: CASSLERAQYF. The variable domain in full, completed from reference TRBV5-1 and TRBJ2-3, reads KAGVTQTPRYLIKTRGQQVTLSCSPISGHRSVSWYQQTPGQGLQFLFEYFSETQRNKGNFPGRFSGRQFSNSRSEMNVSTLELGDSALYLCASSLERAQYFGPGTRLTVL.

This clone was detected only once. This chain joins TRBV29-1 and TRBJ2-6, with D unclear. Germline loops: CDR1 SQVTM, CDR2 ANQGSEA. The V gene lost 3 bases and the J gene lost 1 base, with 7 bases spanning the gap. There are 14 residues in the CDR3. The CDR3 loop reads CSVDSTSGANVLTF. Written as DNA, the CDR3 is TGCAGCGTTGATTCAACATCTGGGGCCAACGTCCTGACTTTC.

The CDR3 DNA sequence: TGCGCCAGCAGCAACCCTAGCGGGGGGAATTACAATGAGCAGTTCTTC. Translated: CASSNPSGGNYNEQFF. The J gene is TRBJ2-1, the V gene TRBV5-1; 11 nucleotides align to TRBD2. V lost 4 bases, J lost 4 bases, and 7 bases stayed unmatched. The V gene's germline CDR1 is SGHRS and CDR2 YFSETQ. This CDR3 spans 16 amino acids. The full variable domain, its missing parts supplied by reference TRBV5-1 and TRBJ2-1, is KAGVTQTPRYLIKTRGQQVTLSCSPISGHRSVSWYQQTPGQGLQFLFEYFSETQRNKGNFPGRFSGRQFSNSRSEMNVSTLELGDSALYLCASSNPSGGNYNEQFFGPGTRLTVL.

The rearrangement links TRBV5-1 to TRBJ2-5; tentatively, D is TRBD1 (6 bases). The germline CDR1 and CDR2 sequences are SGHRS and YFSETQ. This CDR3 region has 15 residues. The ends were cut back, 0 bases at V and 2 bases at J, with 11 bases in the middle. The CDR3 nucleotides read TGCGCCAGCAGCTTGGCCGGGACACTACAAGAGACCCAGTACTTC. As protein: CASSLAGTLQETQYF.

This clone occurred many times. DNA for the CDR3: TGCGCCAGCAGCCAATACTCCGGGACAGGCTGGTGGGGGAACTATGGCTACACCTTC. This encodes CASSQYSGTGWWGNYGYTF. The rearrangement uses TRBV4-3 and TRBJ1-2; 8 bases are shared with TRBD1. This CDR3 has 19 amino acids. The V and J ends lost 2 bases and 2 bases, in that order; junction bases with no gene match: 16. Per germline, CDR1 LGHNA and CDR2 YSLEER.

V usage is TRBV18 and J usage is TRBJ2-7, with 11 nucleotides matching TRBD1. CDR1 KGHSH and CDR2 LQKENI come from the germline V gene. The ends lost 2 bases at V and 5 bases at J; junction bases unmatched: 8. The CDR3 runs to 16 residues. Here the CDR3 DNA reads TGTGCCAGCTCACCAATGGAGAGGACAGGGGGCCACGAGCAGTACTTC. Translation: CASSPMERTGGHEQYF.

The rearrangement uses TRBV18 and TRBJ2-7; TRBD1 aligns across 10 bases. After removal of 5 bases from V and 2 bases from J, the junction contained 3 bases not matched to a gene. The germline V gene has CDR1 KGHSH and CDR2 LQKENI. The CDR3 spans 14 residues. The chain's CDR3 is CASSGQGGAYEQYF. CDR3 in DNA: TGTGCCAGCTCAGGACAGGGGGGGGCCTACGAGCAGTACTTC. The whole variable domain, filled in from reference TRBV18 and TRBJ2-7, reads NAGVMQNPRHLVRRRGQEARLRCSPMKGHSHVYWYRQLPEEGLKFMVYLQKENIIDESGMPKERFSAEFPKEGPSILRIQQVVRGDSAAYFCASSGQGGAYEQYFGPGTRLTVT.

In this sample, this clone turned up once. The chain recombines TRBV5-4 with TRBJ1-6; TRBD1 matches 7 bases. The CDR3 contains 14 residues. Germline assignment: CDR1 SGHNT and CDR2 YYREEE (reference sequence). The junction had 7 bases not matched to a gene; V was cut back by 6 bases and J by 7 bases. In DNA, the CDR3 is TGTGCCAGCAATATGGCAGGGGGGAATTCACCCCTCCACTTT. It yields the protein CASNMAGGNSPLHF.

The chain has TRBV28 and TRBJ1-2; 7 bases map to TRBD1. V trimming: 5 bases; J trimming: 7 bases; junction bases outside the gene matches: 4. The CDR3 covers 12 residues. Germline CDR1 and CDR2: MDHEN and SYDVKM. As DNA, the CDR3 is TGTGCCAGCAGTGTAACAGGGGCTGGCTACACCTTC. It specifies CASSVTGAGYTF.

This chain joins TRBV2 and TRBJ2-5, with TRBD2 identical over 13 bases. The germline V gene encodes CDR1 SNHLY and CDR2 FYNNEI. The V segment lost 7 bases and the J segment 5 bases; nucleotides outside the gene matches: 7. The CDR3 is 15 amino acids. CDR3 in amino acids: CASTTSGGAWETQYF. The CDR3 DNA is TGTGCCAGCACCACTAGCGGGGGGGCTTGGGAGACCCAGTACTTC.